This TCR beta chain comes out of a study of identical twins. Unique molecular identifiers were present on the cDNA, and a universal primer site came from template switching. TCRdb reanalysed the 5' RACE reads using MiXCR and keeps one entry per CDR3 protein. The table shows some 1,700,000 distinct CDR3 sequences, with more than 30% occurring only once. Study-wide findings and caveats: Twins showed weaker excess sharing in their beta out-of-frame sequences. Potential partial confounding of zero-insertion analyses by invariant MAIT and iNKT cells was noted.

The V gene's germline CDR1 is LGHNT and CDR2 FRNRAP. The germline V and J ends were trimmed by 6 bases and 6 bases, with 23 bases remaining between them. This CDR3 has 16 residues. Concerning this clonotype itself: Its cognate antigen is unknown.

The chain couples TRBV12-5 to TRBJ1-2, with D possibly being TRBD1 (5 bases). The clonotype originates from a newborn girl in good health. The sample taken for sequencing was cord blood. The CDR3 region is CASGDAIGSGYDGYTF. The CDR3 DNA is TGTGCTAGTGGCGACGCGATAGGATCAGGGTACGATGGCTACACCTTC.